This T cell receptor beta chain derives from a study of T-cell reconstitution after alpha-beta-depleted transplantation in children. This clonotype showed up just a few times. The trim removed 7 bases at V and 0 bases at J, leaving 7 bases unmatched. The CDR3 is made up of 17 amino acids. Germline V gives CDR1 LNHDA, CDR2 SQIVND (reference sequence). TCRbeta library construction was performed incorporating unique molecular identifiers. TCRdb reprocessed the PCR reads with MiXCR, giving one entry per CDR3 protein. This table holds fewer than 750,000 distinct CDR3 sequences, 27% found once. The receptor's source is a boy younger than two with Wiskott-Aldrich syndrome, due to receive a stem cell transplant. The genes are TRBV19 and TRBJ2-6; 9 bases are shared with TRBD1. This sample comprised PBMCs, obtained before TCRalphabeta/CD19-depleted stem cell transplant. DNA for the CDR3: TGTGCCAGTATGAAGGGACAGGGCCTCTCTGGGGCCAACGTCCTGACTTTC. Encoded protein: CASMKGQGLSGANVLTF.